This T cell receptor beta chain was identified in a study of vaccination and CD4 T cells after COVID-19. Cultured CD4+ T cell DNA underwent sequencing with the Oncomine TCR Beta short-read assay. Each CDR3 protein gets one entry after TCRdb re-called the PCR reads with MiXCR. The data contain about 25,000 distinct CDR3 sequences, around 40% of them singletons. Treatment in this sample: 10-day PBMC culture with coronavirus spike peptide pools or control peptides (ViraFEST assay). Germline CDR1 reads SGHTA; CDR2 reads FQGTGA. The CDR3 spans 13 residues. V shed 4 bases and J shed 3 bases, with 9 bases lying between them. In regard to this clonotype: Its antigen is unidentified.

The receptor's source is a human donor who had recovered from COVID-19. Sequencing input: CD4+ T cells from blood, cultured in vitro. The chain links TRBV7-3 to TRBJ2-5; weak D call: TRBD1 (6 bases). Written as DNA, the CDR3 is TGTGCCAGCAGCTCAGGGGTAAAAGAGACCCAGTACTTC. This codes for CASSSGVKETQYF.